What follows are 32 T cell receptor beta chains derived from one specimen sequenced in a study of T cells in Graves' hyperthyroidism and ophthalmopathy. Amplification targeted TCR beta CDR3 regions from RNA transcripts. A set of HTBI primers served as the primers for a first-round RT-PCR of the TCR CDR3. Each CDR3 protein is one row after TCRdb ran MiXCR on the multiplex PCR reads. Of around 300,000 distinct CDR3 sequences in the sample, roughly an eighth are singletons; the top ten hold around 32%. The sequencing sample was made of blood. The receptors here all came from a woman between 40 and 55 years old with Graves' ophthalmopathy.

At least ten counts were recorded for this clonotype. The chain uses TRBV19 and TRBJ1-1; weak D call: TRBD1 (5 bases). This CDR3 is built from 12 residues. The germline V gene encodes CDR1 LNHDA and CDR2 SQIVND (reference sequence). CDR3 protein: CASRGSNTEAFF. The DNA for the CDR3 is TGTGCATCTCGGGGGTCGAACACTGAAGCTTTCTTT.

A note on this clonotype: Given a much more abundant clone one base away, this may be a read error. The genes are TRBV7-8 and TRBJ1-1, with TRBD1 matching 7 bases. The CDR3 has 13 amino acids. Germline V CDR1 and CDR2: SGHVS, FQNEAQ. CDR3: CARSLDRRSEAFF. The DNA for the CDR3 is TGTGCCCGCAGCTTGGACAGGCGGAGCGAAGCTTTCTTT.

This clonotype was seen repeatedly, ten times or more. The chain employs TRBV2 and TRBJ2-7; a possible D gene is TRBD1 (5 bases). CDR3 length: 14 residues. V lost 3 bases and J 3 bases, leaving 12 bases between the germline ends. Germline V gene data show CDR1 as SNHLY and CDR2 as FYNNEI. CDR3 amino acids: CASSDGRVRYEQYF. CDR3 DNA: TGTGCCAGCAGTGATGGCAGGGTCCGCTACGAGCAGTACTTC.

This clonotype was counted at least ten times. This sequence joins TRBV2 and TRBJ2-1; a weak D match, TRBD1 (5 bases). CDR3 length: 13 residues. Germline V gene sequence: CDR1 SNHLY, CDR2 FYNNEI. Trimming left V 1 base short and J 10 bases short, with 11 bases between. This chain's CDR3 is CASSEEFGAEQFF. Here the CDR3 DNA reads TGTGCCAGCAGTGAAGAATTTGGGGCCGAGCAGTTCTTC.

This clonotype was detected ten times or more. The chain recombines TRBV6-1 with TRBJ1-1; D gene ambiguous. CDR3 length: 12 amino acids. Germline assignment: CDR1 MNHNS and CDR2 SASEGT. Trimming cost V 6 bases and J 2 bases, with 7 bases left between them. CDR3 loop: CASRHRNTEAFF. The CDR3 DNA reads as TGTGCCAGCAGACACAGAAACACTGAAGCTTTCTTT.

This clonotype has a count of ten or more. The CDR3 spells CASSLAAVGTQYF. Written as DNA, the CDR3 is TGTGCCAGCAGCTTAGCTGCGGTAGGGACCCAGTACTTC. V and J are TRBV5-5 and TRBJ2-5, with no clear D. The CDR3 is 13 amino acids. V was cut by 2 bases and J by 7 bases, with 12 bases left in between. Germline lookup yields CDR1 SGHKS and CDR2 YYEKEE (reference sequence).

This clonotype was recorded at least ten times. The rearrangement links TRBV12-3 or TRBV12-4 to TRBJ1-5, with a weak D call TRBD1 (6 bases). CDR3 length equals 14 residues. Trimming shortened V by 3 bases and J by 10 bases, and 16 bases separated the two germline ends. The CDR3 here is CASSFRGGGQPQHF. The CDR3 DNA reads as TGTGCCAGCAGTTTTCGGGGGGGCGGACAACCCCAGCATTTT.

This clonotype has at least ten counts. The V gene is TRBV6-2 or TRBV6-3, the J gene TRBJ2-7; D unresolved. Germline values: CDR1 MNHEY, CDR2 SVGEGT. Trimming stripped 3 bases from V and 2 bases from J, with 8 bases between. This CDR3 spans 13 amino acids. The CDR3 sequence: CASSYRLAYEQYF. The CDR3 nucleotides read TGTGCCAGCAGTTATCGCCTAGCCTACGAGCAGTACTTC.

The CDR3 loop reads CASSQADSSYNEQFF. CDR3 sequence (DNA): TGCGCCAGCAGCCAAGCAGATAGCTCCTACAATGAGCAGTTCTTC. This rearrangement joins TRBV4-1 to TRBJ2-1; D is uncertain. CDR1 is MGHRA and CDR2 is YSYEKL in the germline V gene. V was cut by 1 base and J by 0 bases, with 7 bases left in between. The CDR3 has 15 residues.

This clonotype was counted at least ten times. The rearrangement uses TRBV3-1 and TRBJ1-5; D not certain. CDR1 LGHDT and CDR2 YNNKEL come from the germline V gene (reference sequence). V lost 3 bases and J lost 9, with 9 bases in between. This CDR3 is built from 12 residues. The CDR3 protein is CASSQRGGPQHF. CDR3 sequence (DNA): TGTGCCAGCAGCCAGCGGGGAGGGCCCCAGCATTTT.

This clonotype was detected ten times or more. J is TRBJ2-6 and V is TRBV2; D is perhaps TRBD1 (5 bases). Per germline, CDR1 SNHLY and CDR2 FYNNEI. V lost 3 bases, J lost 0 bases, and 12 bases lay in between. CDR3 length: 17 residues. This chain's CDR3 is CASSEARVDSGANVLTF. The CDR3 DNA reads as TGTGCCAGCAGTGAGGCCAGGGTGGACTCTGGGGCCAACGTCCTGACTTTC. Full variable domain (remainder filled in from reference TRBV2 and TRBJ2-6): EPEVTQTPSHQVTQMGQEVILRCVPISNHLYFYWYRQILGQKVEFLVSFYNNEISEKSEIFDDQFSVERPDGSNFTLKIRSTKLEDSAMYFCASSEARVDSGANVLTFGAGSRLTVL.

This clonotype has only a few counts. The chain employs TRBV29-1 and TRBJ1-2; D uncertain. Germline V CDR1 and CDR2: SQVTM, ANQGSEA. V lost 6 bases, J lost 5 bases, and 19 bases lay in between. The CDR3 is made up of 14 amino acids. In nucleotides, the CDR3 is TGCAGCGTGATGGTGGAGTTTTCTCCTTATGGCTACACCTTC. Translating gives CSVMVEFSPYGYTF. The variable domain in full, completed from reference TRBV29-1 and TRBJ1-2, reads SAVISQKPSRDICQRGTSLTIQCQVDSQVTMMFWYRQQPGQSLTLIATANQGSEATYESGFVIDKFPISRPNLTFSTLTVSNMSPEDSSIYLCSVMVEFSPYGYTFGSGTRLTVV.

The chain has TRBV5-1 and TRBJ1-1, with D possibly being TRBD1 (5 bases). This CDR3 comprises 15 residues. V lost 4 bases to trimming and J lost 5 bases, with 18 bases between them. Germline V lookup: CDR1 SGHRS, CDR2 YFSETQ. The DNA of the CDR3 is TGCGCCAGCAGCGCCCGAATAGGGGTGGAAACTGAAGCTTTCTTT. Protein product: CASSARIGVETEAFF.

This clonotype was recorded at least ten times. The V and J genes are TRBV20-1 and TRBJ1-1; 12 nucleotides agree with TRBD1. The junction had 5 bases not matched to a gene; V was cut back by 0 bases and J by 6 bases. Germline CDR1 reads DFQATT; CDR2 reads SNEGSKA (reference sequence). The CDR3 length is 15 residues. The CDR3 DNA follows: TGCAGTGCTAGAGATTGGGGACAGGGGGCTTCTGAAGCTTTCTTT. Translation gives CSARDWGQGASEAFF.

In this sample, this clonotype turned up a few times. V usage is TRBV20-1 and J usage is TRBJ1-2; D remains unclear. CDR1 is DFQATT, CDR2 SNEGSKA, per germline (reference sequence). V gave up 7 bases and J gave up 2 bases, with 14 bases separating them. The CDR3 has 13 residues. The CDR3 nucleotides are TGCAGTGTTTTAGAGCACGACAACTATGGCTACACCTTC. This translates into CSVLEHDNYGYTF.

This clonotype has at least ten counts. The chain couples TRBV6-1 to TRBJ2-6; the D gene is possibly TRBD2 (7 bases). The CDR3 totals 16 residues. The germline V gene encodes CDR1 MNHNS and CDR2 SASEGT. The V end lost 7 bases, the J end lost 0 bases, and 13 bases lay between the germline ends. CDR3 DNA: TGTGCCAGCAAGTCGGGGGGCGTCTCTGGGGCCAACGTCCTGACTTTC. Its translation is CASKSGGVSGANVLTF.

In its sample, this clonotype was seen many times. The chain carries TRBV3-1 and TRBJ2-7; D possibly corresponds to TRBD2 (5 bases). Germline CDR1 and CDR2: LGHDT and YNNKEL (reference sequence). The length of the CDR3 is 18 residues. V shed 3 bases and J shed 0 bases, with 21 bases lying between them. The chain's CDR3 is CASSQGPWVRAFSYEQYF. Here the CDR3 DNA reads TGTGCCAGCAGCCAGGGCCCGTGGGTGCGGGCCTTCTCCTACGAGCAGTACTTC.

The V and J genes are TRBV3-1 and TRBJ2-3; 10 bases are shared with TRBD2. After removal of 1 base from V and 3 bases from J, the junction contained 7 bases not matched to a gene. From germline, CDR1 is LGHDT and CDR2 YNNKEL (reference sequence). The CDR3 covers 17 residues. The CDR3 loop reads CASSQVFASGRTDTQYF. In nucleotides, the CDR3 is TGTGCCAGCAGCCAAGTTTTCGCTAGCGGGAGAACAGATACGCAGTATTTT.

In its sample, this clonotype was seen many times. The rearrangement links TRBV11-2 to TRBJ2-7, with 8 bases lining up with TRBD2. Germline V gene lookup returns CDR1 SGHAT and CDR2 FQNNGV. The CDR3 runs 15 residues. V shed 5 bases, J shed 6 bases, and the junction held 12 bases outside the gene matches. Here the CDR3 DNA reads TGTGCCAGCAGCATCGAACCCATTGCGGGGGGCGAGCAGTACTTC. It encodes CASSIEPIAGGEQYF.

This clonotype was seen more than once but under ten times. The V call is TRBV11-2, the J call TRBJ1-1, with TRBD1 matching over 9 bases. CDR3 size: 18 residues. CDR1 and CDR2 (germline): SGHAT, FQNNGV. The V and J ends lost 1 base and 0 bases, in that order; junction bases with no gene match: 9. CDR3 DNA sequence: TGTGCCAGCAGCTTAGCCGACAGGGGGACCTACATGAACACTGAAGCTTTCTTT. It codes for CASSLADRGTYMNTEAFF.

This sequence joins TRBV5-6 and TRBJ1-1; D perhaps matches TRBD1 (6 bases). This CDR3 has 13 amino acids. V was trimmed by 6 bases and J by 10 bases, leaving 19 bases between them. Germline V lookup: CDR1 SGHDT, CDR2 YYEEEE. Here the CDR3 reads CASIKAWDTGAFF. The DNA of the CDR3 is TGTGCCAGCATCAAAGCTTGGGACACGGGAGCTTTCTTT.

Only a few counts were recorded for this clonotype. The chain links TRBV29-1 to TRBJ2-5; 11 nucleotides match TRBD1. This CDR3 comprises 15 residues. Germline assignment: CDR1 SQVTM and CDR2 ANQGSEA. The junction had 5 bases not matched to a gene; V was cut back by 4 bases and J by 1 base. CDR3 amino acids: CSVGSGQGAQETQYF. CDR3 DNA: TGCAGCGTTGGCTCAGGACAGGGGGCCCAAGAGACCCAGTACTTC.

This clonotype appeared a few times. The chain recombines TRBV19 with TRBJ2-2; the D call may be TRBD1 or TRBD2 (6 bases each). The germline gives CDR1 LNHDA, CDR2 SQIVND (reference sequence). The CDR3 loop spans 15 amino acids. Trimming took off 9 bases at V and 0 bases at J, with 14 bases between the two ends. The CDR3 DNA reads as TGTGCCAGCACCCTGGGGGGCGCGAACACCGGGGAGCTGTTTTTT. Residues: CASTLGGANTGELFF. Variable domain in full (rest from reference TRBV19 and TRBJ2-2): DGGITQSPKYLFRKEGQNVTLSCEQNLNHDAMYWYRQDPGQGLRLIYYSQIVNDFQKGDIAEGYSVSREKKESFPLTVTSAQKNPTAFYLCASTLGGANTGELFFGEGSRLTVL.

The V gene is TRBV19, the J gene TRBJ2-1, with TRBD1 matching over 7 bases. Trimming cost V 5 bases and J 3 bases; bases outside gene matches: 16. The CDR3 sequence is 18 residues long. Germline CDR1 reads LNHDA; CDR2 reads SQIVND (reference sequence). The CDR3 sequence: CASSSQGQQSSFYNEQFF. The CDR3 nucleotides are TGTGCCAGTAGTTCCCAGGGACAGCAATCCTCCTTCTACAATGAGCAGTTCTTC. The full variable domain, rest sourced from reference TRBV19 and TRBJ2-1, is DGGITQSPKYLFRKEGQNVTLSCEQNLNHDAMYWYRQDPGQGLRLIYYSQIVNDFQKGDIAEGYSVSREKKESFPLTVTSAQKNPTAFYLCASSSQGQQSSFYNEQFFGPGTRLTVL.

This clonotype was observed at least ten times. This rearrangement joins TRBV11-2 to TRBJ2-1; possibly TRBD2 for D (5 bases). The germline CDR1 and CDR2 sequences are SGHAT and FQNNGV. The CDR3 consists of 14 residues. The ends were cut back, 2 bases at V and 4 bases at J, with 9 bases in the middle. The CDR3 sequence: CASSLWGAYNEQFF. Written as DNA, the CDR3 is TGTGCCAGCAGCTTATGGGGAGCTTACAATGAGCAGTTCTTC.

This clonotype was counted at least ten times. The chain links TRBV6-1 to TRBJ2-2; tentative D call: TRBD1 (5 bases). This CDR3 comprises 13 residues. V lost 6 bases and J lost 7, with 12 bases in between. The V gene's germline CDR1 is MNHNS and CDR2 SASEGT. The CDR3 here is CASRGPDLGELFF. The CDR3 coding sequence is TGTGCCAGCAGGGGGCCTGACCTCGGGGAGCTGTTTTTT.

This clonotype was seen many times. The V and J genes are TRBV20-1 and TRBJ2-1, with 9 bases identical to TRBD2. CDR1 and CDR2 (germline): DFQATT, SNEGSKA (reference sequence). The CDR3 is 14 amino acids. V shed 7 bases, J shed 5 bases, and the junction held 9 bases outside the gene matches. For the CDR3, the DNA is TGCAGTGGAGAGCGGGAGGATAGGAACAATGAGCAGTTCTTC. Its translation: CSGEREDRNNEQFF.

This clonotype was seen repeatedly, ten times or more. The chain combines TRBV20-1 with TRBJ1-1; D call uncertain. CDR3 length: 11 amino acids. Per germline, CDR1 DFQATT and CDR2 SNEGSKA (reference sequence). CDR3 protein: CSTIDRTEAFF. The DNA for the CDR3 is TGCAGCACGATTGACCGCACTGAAGCTTTCTTT.

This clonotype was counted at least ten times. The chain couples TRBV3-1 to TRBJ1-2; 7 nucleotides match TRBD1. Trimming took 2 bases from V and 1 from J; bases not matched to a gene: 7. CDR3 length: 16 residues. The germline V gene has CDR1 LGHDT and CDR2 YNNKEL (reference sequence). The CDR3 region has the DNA TGTGCCAGCAGCCAATATTCCGGGACAGATAACTATGGCTACACCTTC. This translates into CASSQYSGTDNYGYTF.

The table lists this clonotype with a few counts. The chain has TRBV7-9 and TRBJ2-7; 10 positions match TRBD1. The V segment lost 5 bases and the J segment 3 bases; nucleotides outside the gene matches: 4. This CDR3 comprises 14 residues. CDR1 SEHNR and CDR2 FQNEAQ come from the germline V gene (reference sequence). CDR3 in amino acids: CASSTGQGDYEQYF. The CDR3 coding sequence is TGTGCCAGCAGCACCGGACAGGGGGACTACGAGCAGTACTTC.

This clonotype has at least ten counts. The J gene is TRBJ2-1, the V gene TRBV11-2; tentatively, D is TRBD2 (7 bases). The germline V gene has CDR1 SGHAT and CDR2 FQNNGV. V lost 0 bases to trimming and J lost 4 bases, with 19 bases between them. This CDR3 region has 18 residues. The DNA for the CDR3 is TGTGCCAGCAGCTTAGATTTCGGGGGGACAAGCCGATACAATGAGCAGTTCTTC. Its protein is CASSLDFGGTSRYNEQFF.

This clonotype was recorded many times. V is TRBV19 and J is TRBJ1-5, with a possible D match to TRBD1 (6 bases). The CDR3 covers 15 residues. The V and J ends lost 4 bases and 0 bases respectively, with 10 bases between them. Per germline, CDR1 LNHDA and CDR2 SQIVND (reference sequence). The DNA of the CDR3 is TGTGCCAGTAGTAGACAGGTTCATAGCAATCAGCCCCAGCATTTT. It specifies CASSRQVHSNQPQHF.